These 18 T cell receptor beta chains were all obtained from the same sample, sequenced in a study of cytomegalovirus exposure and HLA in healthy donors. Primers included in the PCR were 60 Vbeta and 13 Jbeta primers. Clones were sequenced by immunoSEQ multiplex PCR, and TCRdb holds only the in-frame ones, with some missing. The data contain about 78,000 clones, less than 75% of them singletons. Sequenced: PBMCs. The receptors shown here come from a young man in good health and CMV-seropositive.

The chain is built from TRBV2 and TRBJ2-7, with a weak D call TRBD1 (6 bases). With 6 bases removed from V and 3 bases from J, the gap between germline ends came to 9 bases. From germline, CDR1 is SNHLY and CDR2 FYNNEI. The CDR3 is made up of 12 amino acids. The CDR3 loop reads CASSAQGYEQYF. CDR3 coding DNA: TGTGCCAGCAGCGCACAGGGCTACGAGCAGTACTTC.

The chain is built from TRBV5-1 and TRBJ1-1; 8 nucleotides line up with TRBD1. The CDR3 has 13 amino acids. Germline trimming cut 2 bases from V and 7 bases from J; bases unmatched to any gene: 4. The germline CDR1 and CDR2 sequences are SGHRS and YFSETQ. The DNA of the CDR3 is TGCGCCAGCAGCTTCCAGGGGGCGGGTGAAGCTTTCTTT. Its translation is CASSFQGAGEAFF.

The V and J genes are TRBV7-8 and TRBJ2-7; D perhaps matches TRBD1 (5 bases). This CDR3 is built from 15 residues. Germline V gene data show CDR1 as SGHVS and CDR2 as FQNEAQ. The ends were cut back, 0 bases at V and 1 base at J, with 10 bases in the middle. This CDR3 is CASSLAFRQSYEQYF. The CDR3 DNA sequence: TGTGCCAGCAGCTTAGCCTTCCGACAGTCCTACGAGCAGTACTTC.

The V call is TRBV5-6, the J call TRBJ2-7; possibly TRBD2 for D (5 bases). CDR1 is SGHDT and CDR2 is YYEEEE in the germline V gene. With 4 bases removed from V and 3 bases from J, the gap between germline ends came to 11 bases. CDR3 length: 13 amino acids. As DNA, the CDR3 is TGTGCCAGCAGCGACCGGGGTTACTACGAGCAGTACTTC. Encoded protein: CASSDRGYYEQYF.

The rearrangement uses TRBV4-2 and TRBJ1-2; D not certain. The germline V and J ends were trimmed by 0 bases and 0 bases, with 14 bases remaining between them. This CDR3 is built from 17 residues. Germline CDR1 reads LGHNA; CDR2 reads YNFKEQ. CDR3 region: CASSQETGLGANYGYTF. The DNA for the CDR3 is TGTGCCAGCAGCCAAGAGACGGGTTTAGGAGCTAACTATGGCTACACCTTC.

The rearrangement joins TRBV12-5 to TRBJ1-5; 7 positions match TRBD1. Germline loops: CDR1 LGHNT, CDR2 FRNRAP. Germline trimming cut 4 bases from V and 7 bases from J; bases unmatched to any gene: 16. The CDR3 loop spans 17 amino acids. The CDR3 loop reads CASGSSPGTATDQPQHF. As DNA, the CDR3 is TGTGCTAGTGGTTCCAGTCCCGGGACAGCAACCGACCAGCCCCAGCATTTT.

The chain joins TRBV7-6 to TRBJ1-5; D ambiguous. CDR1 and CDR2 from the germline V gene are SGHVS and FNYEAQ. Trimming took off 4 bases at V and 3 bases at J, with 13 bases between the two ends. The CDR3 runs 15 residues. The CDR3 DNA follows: TGTGCCAGCAGCTCCCCAGAGGAGCCCAATCAGCCCCAGCATTTT. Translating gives CASSSPEEPNQPQHF.

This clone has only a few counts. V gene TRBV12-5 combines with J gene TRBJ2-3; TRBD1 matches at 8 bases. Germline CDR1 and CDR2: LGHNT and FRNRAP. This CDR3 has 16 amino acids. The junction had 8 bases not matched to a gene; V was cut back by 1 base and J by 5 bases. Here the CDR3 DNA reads TGTGCTAGTGGTTTGGAGACTGGGACAGGACGAGATACGCAGTATTTT. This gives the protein CASGLETGTGRDTQYF.

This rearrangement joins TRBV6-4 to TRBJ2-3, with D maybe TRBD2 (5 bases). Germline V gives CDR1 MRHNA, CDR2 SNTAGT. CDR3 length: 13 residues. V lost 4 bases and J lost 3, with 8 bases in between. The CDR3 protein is CASSGGNTDTQYF. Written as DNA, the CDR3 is TGTGCCAGCAGTGGAGGGAATACAGATACGCAGTATTTT.

Written as DNA, the CDR3 is TGTGCCAGCAGTTACCCTAGCGGGAGTGGGGCAGATACGCAGTATTTT. Translated, it gives CASSYPSGSGADTQYF. The chain joins TRBV6-5 to TRBJ2-3, with 10 bases identical to TRBD2. This CDR3 has 16 amino acids. In germline, CDR1 is MNHEY, CDR2 SVGAGI. Trimming cost V 2 bases and J 4 bases; bases outside gene matches: 6.

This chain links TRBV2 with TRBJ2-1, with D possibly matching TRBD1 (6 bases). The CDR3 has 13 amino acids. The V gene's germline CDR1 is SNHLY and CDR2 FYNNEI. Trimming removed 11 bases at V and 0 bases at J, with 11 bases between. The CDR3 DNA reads TGTGCCGCGCGGACAGTCTCCTACAATGAGCAGTTCTTC. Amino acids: CAARTVSYNEQFF.

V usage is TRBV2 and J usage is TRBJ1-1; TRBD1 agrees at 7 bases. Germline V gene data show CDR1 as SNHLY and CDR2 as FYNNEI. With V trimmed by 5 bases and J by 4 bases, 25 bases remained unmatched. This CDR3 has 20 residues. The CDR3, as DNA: TGTGCCAGCAGTCCTAAGCCTCGACAGGGTTGGGTGGCTTGGGTCACTGAAGCTTTCTTT. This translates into CASSPKPRQGWVAWVTEAFF. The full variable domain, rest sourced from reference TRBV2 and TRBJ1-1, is EPEVTQTPSHQVTQMGQEVILRCVPISNHLYFYWYRQILGQKVEFLVSFYNNEISEKSEIFDDQFSVERPDGSNFTLKIRSTKLEDSAMYFCASSPKPRQGWVAWVTEAFFGQGTRLTVV.

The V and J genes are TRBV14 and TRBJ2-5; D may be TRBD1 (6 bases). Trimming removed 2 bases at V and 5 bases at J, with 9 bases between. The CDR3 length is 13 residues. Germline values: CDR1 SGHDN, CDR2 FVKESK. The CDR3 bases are TGTGCCAGCAGCCAAACAGGGCGGGAGACCCAGTACTTC. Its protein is CASSQTGRETQYF.

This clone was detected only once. CDR3: CASTKAGTYEQYF. CDR3 DNA sequence: TGTGCCAGCACCAAAGCAGGAACATACGAGCAGTACTTC. V and J are TRBV25-1 and TRBJ2-7, with D unclear. Germline loops: CDR1 MGHDK, CDR2 SYGVNS. CDR3 size: 13 residues. Trimming removed 7 bases from V and 4 bases from J, with 14 bases in between.

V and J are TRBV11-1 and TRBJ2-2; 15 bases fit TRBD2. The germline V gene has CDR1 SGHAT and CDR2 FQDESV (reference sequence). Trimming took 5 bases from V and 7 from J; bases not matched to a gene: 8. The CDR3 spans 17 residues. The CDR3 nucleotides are TGTGCCAGCAGCGGCGGACTAGCGGGAGGGCCAAGCGGGGAGCTGTTTTTT. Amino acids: CASSGGLAGGPSGELFF.

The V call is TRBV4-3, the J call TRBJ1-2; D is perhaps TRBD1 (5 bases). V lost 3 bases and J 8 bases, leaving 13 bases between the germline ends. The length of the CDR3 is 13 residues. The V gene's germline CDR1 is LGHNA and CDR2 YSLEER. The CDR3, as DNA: TGCGCCAGCAGCCATACTGGAGGGGTCGGCTACACCTTC. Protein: CASSHTGGVGYTF.

CDR3 bases: TGTGCCAGCAGCCCTGCCGGAGATACGCAGTATTTT. Protein product: CASSPAGDTQYF. The rearrangement joins TRBV6-6 to TRBJ2-3; D gene ambiguous. V lost 6 bases and J 5 bases, leaving 9 bases between the germline ends. CDR1 is MNHNY and CDR2 is SVGAGI in the germline V gene (reference sequence). This CDR3 has 12 amino acids.

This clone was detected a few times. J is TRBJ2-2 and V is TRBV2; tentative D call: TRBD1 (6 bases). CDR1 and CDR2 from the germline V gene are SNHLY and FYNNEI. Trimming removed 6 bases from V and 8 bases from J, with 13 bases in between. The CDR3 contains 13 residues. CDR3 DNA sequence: TGTGCCAGCAGACCACAGGGAAAAGGGGAGCTGTTTTTT. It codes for CASRPQGKGELFF.